The T cell receptor (beta chain) described here comes from a study of blood T cell repertoires in COVID-19. Study-wide background: PBMCs, B-cell-depleted T cells, or T cells provided the cDNA or gDNA that made up the material.

Here immunoSEQ multiplex PCR was the method, and the copy in TCRdb shows in-frame clones only, minus some. Among 50,000 to 60,000 clones listed, 75% to 85% were seen once. Per germline, CDR1 SGHRS and CDR2 YFSETQ. This CDR3 has 17 amino acids. V dropped 3 bases and J dropped 4; count of bases not matched to a gene: 13. The TCR comes from a human donor in a cohort sampled during active COVID-19. The sample consisted of peripheral blood. The V gene is TRBV5-1, the J gene TRBJ2-3, with 8 bases that match TRBD1. The CDR3: CASSWGPQGAGADTQYF. As DNA, the CDR3 is TGCGCCAGCAGCTGGGGACCCCAGGGGGCTGGGGCAGATACGCAGTATTTT.